The next 19 T cell receptor beta chains were all read from a single sample in a study of long-term antiretroviral therapy in people with HIV. Assay version v3.0 of immunoSEQ was used, and it was run at survey level. Assay used: immunoSEQ multiplex PCR; TCRdb lists only in-frame clones, some missing. The repertoire holds tens of thousands of clones, around 93% seen once, with 3.1% in the top ten. Sequencing was performed on unsorted PBMCs, taken 5.3 years after starting antiretroviral therapy. The receptors were sampled from a man between 50 and 59 years old with HIV.

The J gene is TRBJ2-3, the V gene TRBV6-4; possibly TRBD2 for D (7 bases). Per germline, CDR1 MRHNA and CDR2 SNTAGT. Trimming stripped 0 bases from V and 5 bases from J, with 15 bases between. The CDR3 consists of 16 residues. CDR3 protein: CASSDSKGGAVDTQYF. CDR3 sequence (DNA): TGTGCCAGCAGTGACTCGAAGGGGGGGGCCGTAGATACGCAGTATTTT.

The chain has TRBV5-1 and TRBJ1-1; D uncertain. CDR1 and CDR2 (germline): SGHRS, YFSETQ. V lost 6 bases to trimming and J lost 6 bases, with 18 bases between them. The CDR3 covers 14 residues. The CDR3 bases are TGCGCCAGCAAACCCCAAAGTGGATGGGCTGAAGCTTTCTTT. It encodes CASKPQSGWAEAFF.

J is TRBJ1-2 and V is TRBV11-2; 9 positions agree with TRBD1. Trimming at V came to 5 bases and at J to 2 bases, leaving 9 bases not matched to a gene. Germline assignment: CDR1 SGHAT and CDR2 FQNNGV. The CDR3 has 16 residues. Written as DNA, the CDR3 is TGTGCCAGCAGCGAGCCTGGGACAGGGAGAAACTATGGCTACACCTTC. Translated, it gives CASSEPGTGRNYGYTF.

V is TRBV10-3 and J is TRBJ2-2, with 11 bases identical to TRBD2. Looked up from germline, CDR1 is ENHRY and CDR2 is SYGVKD. The CDR3 has 15 residues. V was clipped by 3 bases and J by 8 bases; unmatched bases: 5. In DNA form, the CDR3 reads TGTGCCATCAGTGAACTAGCGGGGGTCGAAGGGGAGCTGTTTTTT. Its translation: CAISELAGVEGELFF.

This clone has just a few counts. This rearrangement joins TRBV2 to TRBJ1-4; 8 bases are shared with TRBD1. Germline V gene lookup returns CDR1 SNHLY and CDR2 FYNNEI. CDR3 length: 15 amino acids. Trimming at V came to 5 bases and at J to 8 bases, leaving 10 bases not matched to a gene. As DNA, the CDR3 is TGTGCCAGCAGTCTATATGGACAGGGCGCCGAAAAACTGTTTTTT. This translates into CASSLYGQGAEKLFF.

The rearrangement uses TRBV18 and TRBJ2-1; weak D call: TRBD1 (5 bases). CDR1 KGHSH and CDR2 LQKENI come from the germline V gene. The CDR3 spans 17 residues. With 4 bases removed from V and 5 bases from J, the gap between germline ends came to 21 bases. CDR3 nucleotide sequence: TGTGCCAGCTCACTGAAACAGGCAGGCCAAAATAACAATGAGCAGTTCTTC. Residues: CASSLKQAGQNNNEQFF.

The V gene is TRBV7-2, the J gene TRBJ2-3, with D possibly being TRBD1 (6 bases). The CDR3 consists of 15 residues. Trimming left V 2 bases short and J 3 bases short, with 12 bases between. Per germline, CDR1 SGHTA and CDR2 FQGNSA. CDR3 sequence reads: CASSLMAQGTDTQYF. CDR3 DNA sequence: TGTGCCAGCAGCTTAATGGCCCAGGGGACAGATACGCAGTATTTT.

Written as DNA, the CDR3 is TGTGCCAGCAGCTTGTCAGGGGAGGCCCAAGAGACCCAGTACTTC. This sequence encodes CASSLSGEAQETQYF. This chain joins TRBV7-9 and TRBJ2-5; D is possibly TRBD1 or TRBD2 (6 bases each). The germline V gene encodes CDR1 SEHNR and CDR2 FQNEAQ (reference sequence). Trimming cost V 3 bases and J 1 base, with 12 bases left between them. The CDR3 spans 15 residues.

V and J are TRBV30 and TRBJ1-1; 8 nucleotides line up with TRBD1. Per the germline V gene, CDR1 is GTSNPN and CDR2 is SVGIG (reference sequence). V lost 3 bases to trimming and J lost 5 bases; unmatched junction nucleotides: 5. CDR3 length: 13 residues. CDR3 bases: TGTGCCTGGAGCGCCAGGGGGCTTACTGAAGCTTTCTTT. This translates into CAWSARGLTEAFF.

This clone appeared a single time. V and J are TRBV27 and TRBJ2-2, with TRBD1 as a possible D gene (6 bases). Trimming left V 2 bases short and J 1 base short, with 8 bases between. The CDR3 spans 15 residues. Germline CDR1 MNHEY, CDR2 SMNVEV (reference sequence). Here the CDR3 DNA reads TGTGCCAGCAGTTTAAGGGGGATGAACACCGGGGAGCTGTTTTTT. This gives the protein CASSLRGMNTGELFF.

The J gene is TRBJ1-1, the V gene TRBV30; 8 bases agree with TRBD1. The CDR3 is 14 amino acids. J lost 1 base, V lost 3 bases, and 4 bases had no gene match. Germline CDR1 GTSNPN, CDR2 SVGIG (reference sequence). DNA for the CDR3: TGTGCCTGGAGGGGAGGACAGGGGAACACTGAAGCTTTCTTT. It codes for CAWRGGQGNTEAFF. The variable domain in full, with the rest retrieved from reference TRBV30 and TRBJ1-1, is SQTIHQWPATLVQPVGSPLSLECTVEGTSNPNLYWYRQAAGRGLQLLFYSVGIGQISSEVPQNLSASRPQDRQFILSSKKLLLSDSGFYLCAWRGGQGNTEAFFGQGTRLTVV.

The chain has TRBV9 and TRBJ2-7; D may be TRBD2 (5 bases). Trimming removed 3 bases from V and 1 base from J, with 11 bases in between. The V gene's germline CDR1 is SGDLS and CDR2 YYNGEE. CDR3 length equals 14 residues. The CDR3 loop is CASSADGDSYEQYF. The CDR3 region has the DNA TGTGCCAGCAGCGCGGACGGGGATTCCTACGAGCAGTACTTC.

This clone was detected a few times. The gene calls are TRBV9 and TRBJ1-2; 9 bases match TRBD1. Germline V gene data show CDR1 as SGDLS and CDR2 as YYNGEE. Unmatched junction bases numbered 3, after V lost 3 bases and J lost 3 bases. The CDR3 consists of 14 residues. CDR3 protein: CASSADRGDYGYTF. CDR3 DNA sequence: TGTGCCAGCAGCGCGGACAGGGGTGACTATGGCTACACCTTC.

This clone was seen once. The chain employs TRBV28 and TRBJ1-5; 7 bases fit TRBD1. Per the germline V gene, CDR1 is MDHEN and CDR2 is SYDVKM. Trimming at V came to 5 bases and at J to 5 bases, leaving 6 bases not matched to a gene. The CDR3 contains 14 residues. The CDR3 DNA sequence: TGTGCCAGCAGTCTCCGGACAGGCTATCAGCCCCAGCATTTT. Protein product: CASSLRTGYQPQHF.

The CDR3 region has the DNA TGCGCCAGCCCGATGGGGACCGAGCAGTACTTC. This translates into CASPMGTEQYF. The chain joins TRBV5-1 to TRBJ2-7; D could derive from TRBD1 or TRBD2 (5 bases each). Trimming stripped 7 bases from V and 6 bases from J, with 11 bases between. Germline CDR1 reads SGHRS; CDR2 reads YFSETQ. The CDR3 length is 11 residues.

This chain joins TRBV7-2 and TRBJ2-2, with 7 bases fitting TRBD2. Germline-derived CDR1 and CDR2 are SGHTA and FQGNSA. Unmatched junction bases numbered 4, after V lost 1 base and J lost 2 bases. This CDR3 region has 16 residues. As DNA, the CDR3 is TGTGCCAGCAGCTTAGGTCCGACTAGCAACACCGGGGAGCTGTTTTTT. Protein: CASSLGPTSNTGELFF.

This chain connects TRBV5-1 to TRBJ2-7; D uncertain. V lost 2 bases to trimming and J lost 0 bases, with 9 bases between them. CDR3 length: 14 residues. Per the germline V gene, CDR1 is SGHRS and CDR2 is YFSETQ. The CDR3 loop reads CASSFQPSSYEQYF. In DNA form, the CDR3 reads TGCGCCAGCAGCTTCCAGCCTAGCTCCTACGAGCAGTACTTC.

The chain combines TRBV11-2 with TRBJ2-3; 9 bases are shared with TRBD1. Germline V gene lookup returns CDR1 SGHAT and CDR2 FQNNGV. J was trimmed by 6 bases and V by 3 bases; bases with no gene match: 13. This CDR3 is 17 amino acids long. The CDR3 DNA reads as TGTGCCAGCAGCTTCCTGCCTGGGACAGGGATCTCGGATACGCAGTATTTT. Translation: CASSFLPGTGISDTQYF.

V gene TRBV7-8 combines with J gene TRBJ2-7; D call uncertain. Trimming shortened V by 4 bases and J by 4 bases, and 5 bases separated the two germline ends. The CDR3 consists of 11 residues. Looked up from germline, CDR1 is SGHVS and CDR2 is FQNEAQ. This CDR3 reads CASSWGYEQYF. CDR3 in DNA: TGTGCCAGCAGCTGGGGATACGAGCAGTACTTC. The whole variable domain, filled in from reference TRBV7-8 and TRBJ2-7, reads GAGVSQSPRYKVAKRGQDVALRCDPISGHVSLFWYQQALGQGPEFLTYFQNEAQLDKSGLPSDRFFAERPEGSVSTLKIQRTQQEDSAVYLCASSWGYEQYFGPGTRLTVT.